The subject of this entry is one T cell receptor beta chain. In the original analysis: Scientists estimated how many nucleated cells there were by amplifying reference gene primers. Produced via immunoSEQ multiplex PCR; TCRdb's table is partial and in-frame only. V and J calls and clone size are those listed in that table; D and trimming were worked out from the DNA. The sample has around 380,000 clones; 81% are singletons. CDR1 is SQVTM and CDR2 is ANQGSEA in the germline V gene. The CDR3 contains 12 residues. V was cut by 3 bases and J by 0 bases, with 5 bases left in between. The data were taken from a study of blood T cell repertoires in COVID-19. Overall study context: Donors in the United States, Italy and Spain gave samples during acute or convalescent COVID-19. The analysed material was cDNA or gDNA that came from T cells, B-cell-depleted T cells, or PBMCs.

The TCR was taken from a human donor with acute or convalescent COVID-19. The donor label of this sample is uncertain. Sequencing was performed on peripheral blood. This chain connects TRBV29-1 to TRBJ1-2; D call uncertain. The CDR3 spells CSVDPANYGYTF. CDR3 DNA sequence: TGCAGCGTTGACCCCGCTAACTATGGCTACACCTTC. The full variable domain, its missing parts supplied by reference TRBV29-1 and TRBJ1-2, is SAVISQKPSRDICQRGTSLTIQCQVDSQVTMMFWYRQQPGQSLTLIATANQGSEATYESGFVIDKFPISRPNLTFSTLTVSNMSPEDSSIYLCSVDPANYGYTFGSGTRLTVV.